The T cell receptor beta chain described here comes from a study of glioma-infiltrating T cells. Notes on the study in general: Tissue and blood shared very few CDR3 sequences. Gliomas, especially low-grade, showed above-expected tissue-blood divergence; non-neoplastic patients showed below.

This clonotype showed up just a few times. Antigen unknown. The CDR3 totals 16 residues. V shed 4 bases and J 2 bases; nucleotides not matched to a gene: 6. Germline lookup yields CDR1 LGHDT and CDR2 YNNKEL (reference sequence). Amplification of TCR alpha and beta CDR3 regions from RNA used iRepertoire nested multiplex PCR. One-step reverse transcription and amplification started from approximately 100-400 ng of tissue mRNA or PBMC total RNA. TCRdb ran MiXCR on the multiplex PCR reads and lists one entry per CDR3 protein. The sample lists approximately 140,000 distinct CDR3 sequences, about 25% occurring once.

The source is a human donor with low-grade glioma or glioblastoma, undergoing nonglioma brain surgery, or in good health (not recorded which). The chain has TRBV3-1 and TRBJ2-5; 11 bases are a match to TRBD2. Sequenced sample: glioma tissue, nonneoplastic brain tissue, or PBMCs (not recorded which). The CDR3 here is CASSPGTSGYQETQYF. As DNA, the CDR3 is TGTGCCAGCAGCCCAGGGACTAGCGGATATCAAGAGACCCAGTACTTC.